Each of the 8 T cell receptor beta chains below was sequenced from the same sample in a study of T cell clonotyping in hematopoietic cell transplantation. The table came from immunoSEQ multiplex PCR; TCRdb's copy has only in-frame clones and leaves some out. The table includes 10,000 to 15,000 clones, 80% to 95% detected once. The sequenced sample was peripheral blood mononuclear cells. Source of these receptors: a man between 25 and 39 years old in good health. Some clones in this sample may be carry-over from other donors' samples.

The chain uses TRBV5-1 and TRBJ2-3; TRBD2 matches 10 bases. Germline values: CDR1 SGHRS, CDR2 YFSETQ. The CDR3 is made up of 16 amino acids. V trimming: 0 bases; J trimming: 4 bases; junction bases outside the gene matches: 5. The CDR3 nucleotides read TGCGCCAGCAGCTTGGGGAGCGGGGGGGCCGCAGATACGCAGTATTTT. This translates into CASSLGSGGAADTQYF. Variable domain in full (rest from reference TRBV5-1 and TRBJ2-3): KAGVTQTPRYLIKTRGQQVTLSCSPISGHRSVSWYQQTPGQGLQFLFEYFSETQRNKGNFPGRFSGRQFSNSRSEMNVSTLELGDSALYLCASSLGSGGAADTQYFGPGTRLTVL.

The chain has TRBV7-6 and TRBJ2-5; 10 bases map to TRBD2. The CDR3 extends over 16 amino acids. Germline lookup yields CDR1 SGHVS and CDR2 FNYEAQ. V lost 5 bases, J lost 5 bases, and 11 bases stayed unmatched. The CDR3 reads CASSARLAGGAETQYF. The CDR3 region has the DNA TGTGCCAGCAGCGCAAGACTAGCGGGCGGCGCGGAGACCCAGTACTTC.

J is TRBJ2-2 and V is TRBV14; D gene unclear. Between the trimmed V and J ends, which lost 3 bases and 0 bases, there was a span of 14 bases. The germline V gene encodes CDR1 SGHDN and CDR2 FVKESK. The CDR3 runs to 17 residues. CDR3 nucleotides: TGTGCCAGCAGCCAGTGGGGAACGGAGACGAACACCGGGGAGCTGTTTTTT. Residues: CASSQWGTETNTGELFF.

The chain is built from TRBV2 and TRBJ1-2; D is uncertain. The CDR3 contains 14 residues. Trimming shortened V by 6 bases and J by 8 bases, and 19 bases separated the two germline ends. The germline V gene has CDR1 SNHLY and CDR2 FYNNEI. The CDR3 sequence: CASRLRDLAEGYTF. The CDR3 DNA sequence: TGTGCCAGCAGGCTCCGGGATCTTGCGGAAGGCTACACCTTC.

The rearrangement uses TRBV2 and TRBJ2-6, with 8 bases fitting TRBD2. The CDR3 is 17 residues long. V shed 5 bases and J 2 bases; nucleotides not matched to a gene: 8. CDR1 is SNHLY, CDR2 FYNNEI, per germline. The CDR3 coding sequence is TGTGCCAGCAGTTCCCAGGGAGCGGGGGCTGGGGCCAACGTCCTGACTTTC. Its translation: CASSSQGAGAGANVLTF.

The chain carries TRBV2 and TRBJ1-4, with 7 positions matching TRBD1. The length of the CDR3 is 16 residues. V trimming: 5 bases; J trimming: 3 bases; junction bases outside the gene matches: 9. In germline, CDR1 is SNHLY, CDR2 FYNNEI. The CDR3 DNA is TGTGCCAGCAGTAAGCAGGGGGACGTATCTAATGAAAAACTGTTTTTT. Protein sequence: CASSKQGDVSNEKLFF.

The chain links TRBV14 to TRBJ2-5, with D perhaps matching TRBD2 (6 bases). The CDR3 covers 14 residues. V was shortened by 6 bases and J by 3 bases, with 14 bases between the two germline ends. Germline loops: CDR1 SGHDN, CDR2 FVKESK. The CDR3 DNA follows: TGTGCCAGCAGTCCTCGGGGGTTGGAAGAGACCCAGTACTTC. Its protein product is CASSPRGLEETQYF.

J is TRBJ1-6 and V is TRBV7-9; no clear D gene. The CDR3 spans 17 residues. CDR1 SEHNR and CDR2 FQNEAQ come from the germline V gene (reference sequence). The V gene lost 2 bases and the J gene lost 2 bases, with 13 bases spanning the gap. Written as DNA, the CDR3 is TGTGCCAGCAGCTTAATCTTGGGTCAGCCCTATAATTCACCCCTCCACTTT. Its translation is CASSLILGQPYNSPLHF. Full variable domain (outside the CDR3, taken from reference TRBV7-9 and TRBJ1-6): DTGVSQNPRHKITKRGQNVTFRCDPISEHNRLYWYRQTLGQGPEFLTYFQNEAQLEKSRLLSDRFSAERPKGSFSTLEIQRTEQGDSAMYLCASSLILGQPYNSPLHFGNGTRLTVT.